There are many counts of the clone carrying this T cell receptor beta chain. The target antigen is unknown. The V gene's germline CDR1 is SQVTM and CDR2 ANQGSEA. V shed 5 bases and J shed 5 bases, with 15 bases lying between them. The CDR3 is 13 amino acids. This sample is part of a study of blood T cells in healthy people across ages. General observations from the study: Long-lived and aged donors differed, with more naive CD4+ cells and higher diversity in the long-lived. Donor CMV status was unknown, possibly confounding expanded clonotype changes. The recorded TCR beta diversity per million T cells decreased in a roughly linear manner with age.

It was with a sample-barcoded 5' primer and a J-beta primer mix that a second PCR of roughly 6 to 11 cycles was run. A single record per CDR3 protein comes from TCRdb applying MiXCR to the 5' RACE reads. Of about 1,800,000 distinct CDR3 sequences in the sample, 25% to 30% are singletons; the top ten hold over 7%. This sequence was found in a young woman in good health. The chain uses TRBV29-1 and TRBJ1-2; D possibly corresponds to TRBD1 (5 bases). Sequenced: blood. As DNA, the CDR3 is TGCAGCGTTATCCAGGGCGATGGGTATGGCTACACCTTC. Residues: CSVIQGDGYGYTF.